This entry is about one TCR beta chain. No antigen is known for it. The source of the sample is a study of T-cell reconstitution after alpha-beta-depleted transplantation in children. Whole-study findings and limits: Some patients' high day-60 TCRbeta diversity was attributed to recipient cells surviving conditioning.

V was shortened by 5 bases and J by 6 bases, with 16 bases between the two germline ends. This CDR3 contains 14 residues. TCRbeta library construction was performed incorporating unique molecular identifiers. TCRdb re-called the PCR reads with MiXCR, one entry per CDR3 protein. This table holds approximately 650,000 distinct CDR3 sequences, around 13% found once. The specimen was PBMCs, collected before TCRalphabeta/CD19-depleted stem cell transplant. The receptor was derived from a girl aged 2-10 years with congenital amegakaryocytic thrombocytopenia, due to receive a stem cell transplant. The chain uses TRBV12-3 or TRBV12-4 and TRBJ1-2, with D uncertain. This CDR3 reads CASSATGFFNGYTF. The CDR3 DNA is TGTGCCAGCAGTGCGACTGGTTTCTTTAATGGCTACACCTTC.